The 7 T cell receptor beta chains below come from one sample, sequenced in a study of regulatory T cells in long-lasting Graves disease. According to the study, TCR beta libraries were built with iRepertoire HTBI primers and CDR3-region Arm-PCR. One entry per CDR3 protein, called by TCRdb with MiXCR from the multiplex PCR reads. Here the sample spans a few hundred thousand distinct CDR3 sequences, 23% being singletons. As to time point: persistent/refractory GD, antithyroid drugs over 5 years with positive TRAb. From PBMCs, RNA was extracted and then used to make the TCR library. This material consisted of peripheral blood mononuclear cells (PBMCs), taken when the disease was refractory, from a patient treated with antithyroid drugs. Every receptor here comes from a female donor with Graves disease.

This clonotype has a handful of counts. The chain recombines TRBV7-3 with TRBJ2-2; D is ambiguous. The CDR3 has 14 amino acids. Trimming cost V 5 bases and J 6 bases, with 13 bases left between them. In germline, CDR1 is SGHTA, CDR2 FQGTGA. The CDR3 DNA is TGTGCCAGCAGCCCCGGGTCATACGCCGGGGAGCTGTTTTTT. It translates to CASSPGSYAGELFF.

This clonotype was seen many times. This chain uses TRBV24-1 with TRBJ2-4; 12 bases are shared with TRBD2. Germline values: CDR1 KGHDR, CDR2 SFDVKD. This CDR3 has 16 residues. Trimming took 3 bases from V and 3 from J; bases not matched to a gene: 2. The CDR3 here is CATSDRTSGDKNIQYF. CDR3 coding DNA: TGTGCCACCAGTGATCGGACTAGCGGGGACAAAAACATTCAGTACTTC.

The sample holds a few counts of this clonotype. The gene calls are TRBV6-1 and TRBJ1-5; D not resolved. Germline values: CDR1 MNHNS, CDR2 SASEGT. The CDR3 loop spans 12 amino acids. V lost 8 bases to trimming and J lost 7 bases, with 12 bases between them. For the CDR3, the DNA is TGTGCCAGCCAGGAAACGGGCCAGCCCCAGCATTTT. It translates to CASQETGQPQHF.

Many counts were recorded for this clonotype. The chain couples TRBV29-1 to TRBJ1-2; no firm D call. The CDR3 consists of 11 residues. The V gene lost 5 bases and the J gene lost 2 bases, with 6 bases spanning the gap. Per germline, CDR1 SQVTM and CDR2 ANQGSEA. CDR3 bases: TGCAGCGTTTCCGGGAACTATGGCTACACCTTC. It is translated as CSVSGNYGYTF.

This chain joins TRBV20-1 and TRBJ2-1; no clear D. The germline gives CDR1 DFQATT, CDR2 SNEGSKA (reference sequence). The CDR3 runs to 14 residues. The ends were cut back, 0 bases at V and 6 bases at J, with 12 bases in the middle. For the CDR3, the DNA is TGCAGTGCTAGAGATCAAACTCTAATCAATGAGCAGTTCTTC. Translation gives CSARDQTLINEQFF.

The chain employs TRBV6-2 or TRBV6-3 and TRBJ1-5, with 7 bases aligning to TRBD1. CDR1 and CDR2 from the germline V gene are MNHEY and SVGEGT. The V and J ends lost 7 bases and 6 bases, in that order; junction bases with no gene match: 3. CDR3 length: 12 residues. CDR3 region: CASNEGAQPQHF. The CDR3 DNA follows: TGTGCCAGCAATGAGGGGGCTCAGCCCCAGCATTTT.

This clonotype has ten or more counts. The rearrangement joins TRBV20-1 to TRBJ1-1, with D maybe TRBD1 (6 bases). Deletions cut 3 bases from V and 5 bases from J, with 16 bases between. CDR1 and CDR2 from the germline V gene are DFQATT and SNEGSKA (reference sequence). The CDR3 is 14 residues long. The CDR3 sequence is CSASSVSQGTEAFF. The CDR3 DNA sequence: TGCAGTGCTAGTTCGGTATCTCAGGGGACTGAAGCTTTCTTT.